The source of this T cell receptor (beta chain) is a study of OX40 agonist ivuxolimab in advanced cancers. Data came from immunoSEQ multiplex PCR; TCRdb stores just in-frame clones and leaves some out. The data contain 75,000 to 100,000 clones, about nine tenths of them singletons. This clone was recorded once. The CDR3 covers 14 residues. Per germline, CDR1 MNHNY and CDR2 SVGAGI (reference sequence). With V trimmed by 10 bases and J by 2 bases, 9 bases remained unmatched. The chain recombines TRBV6-6 with TRBJ1-2; 8 bases agree with TRBD1. Sample: CD4+ or CD8+ T cells sorted from blood, taken in a trial of the OX40 agonist ivuxolimab. The receptor was derived from an adult with an advanced solid tumor such as melanoma, head and neck, liver or kidney cancer. The CDR3 protein is CATFSQGANYGYTF. The CDR3 nucleotides are TGTGCCACCTTCTCGCAGGGGGCAAACTATGGCTACACCTTC.